The source of this T cell receptor beta chain is a study of shared clonotypes between healthy human individuals. Study as a whole: Per donor, three plates held CD4 naive cells, three held CD4 memory, two held CD8 naive and one held CD8 memory.

CDR1 is SGHAT, CDR2 FQNNGV, per germline. This CDR3 has 15 amino acids. Trimming shortened V by 5 bases and J by 2 bases, and 15 bases separated the two germline ends. Partitioning of CD4+ cells yielded a CD45RA+ naive subset and a CD45RA-negative memory subset. This table comes from immunoSEQ multiplex PCR, and its TCRdb copy is limited to in-frame clones, with some not included. The repertoire holds about 2.4 million clones, with more than 85% as singletons. V is TRBV11-2 and J is TRBJ1-2; TRBD1 might be the D (5 bases). The sequencing sample was made of naive CD4+ T cells from PBMCs. Subset indicated: CD45RA+ positively selected. The sequence derives from a young man in good health. Some clones in this sample may be carry-over from other donors' samples. CDR3 nucleotides: TGTGCCAGCAGCCCGGGACGTCGGGCCAACTATGGCTACACCTTC. As protein: CASSPGRRANYGYTF.